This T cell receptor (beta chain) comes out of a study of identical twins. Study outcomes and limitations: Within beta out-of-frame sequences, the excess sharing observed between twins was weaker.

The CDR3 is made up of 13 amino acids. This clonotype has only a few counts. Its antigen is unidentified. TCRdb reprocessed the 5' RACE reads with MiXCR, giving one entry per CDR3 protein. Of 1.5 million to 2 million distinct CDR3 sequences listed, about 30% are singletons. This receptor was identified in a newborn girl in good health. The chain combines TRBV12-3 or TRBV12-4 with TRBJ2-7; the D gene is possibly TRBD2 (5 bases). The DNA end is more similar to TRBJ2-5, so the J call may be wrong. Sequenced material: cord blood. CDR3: CASSFAFAGTQYF. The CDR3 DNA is TGTGCCAGCAGTTTTGCCTTCGCGGGGACCCAGTACTTC.